What follows describes a single TCR beta chain. Germline V lookup: CDR1 MNHEY, CDR2 SMNVEV (reference sequence). The CDR3 extends over 15 amino acids. J was trimmed by 5 bases and V by 5 bases; bases with no gene match: 9. Clinical history reported by participants formed the basis on which cohorts were assigned. This table comes from immunoSEQ multiplex PCR, and its TCRdb copy is limited to in-frame clones, with some not included. The sample gives a few hundred thousand clones, 88% of which show up once; around 1.9% is in the top ten. This entry is derived from a study of blood T cell repertoires in COVID-19. The wider study: From T cells, B-cell-depleted T cells, or PBMCs came the material, which was cDNA or gDNA.

This TCR was recovered from a woman aged 40 to 49 who had recovered from COVID-19. This chain connects TRBV27 to TRBJ2-1, with 7 positions matching TRBD2. Sequenced material: PBMCs or T cells enriched from blood (not recorded which). The CDR3: CASSQIGTTDNEQFF. The CDR3 DNA reads TGTGCCAGCAGTCAAATCGGGACTACAGACAATGAGCAGTTCTTC.